This TCR beta chain is drawn from a study of T-cell memory formation after mild COVID-19. Findings and limits, study-wide: Clones contracting over day 15 to 85 were CD4/CD8 balanced, with later expanders leaning CD4+.

J was trimmed by 1 base and V by 5 bases; bases with no gene match: 4. Per germline, CDR1 SGHTA and CDR2 FQGNSA. CDR3 length: 14 amino acids. From the 5' RACE reads, TCRdb called clonotypes with MiXCR, one entry per CDR3 protein. Among about 190,000 distinct CDR3 sequences, 18% were seen once, and the ten largest hold 2% to 3%. Turning to this clonotype: The antigen remains unidentified.

The rearrangement joins TRBV7-2 to TRBJ1-1, with 7 bases aligning to TRBD1. Sequences were obtained from PBMCs or a T cell subset sorted from them (not recorded which). The origin of this receptor is an adult woman who had mild COVID-19 (a few samples of this study predate the infection). Cell type and time point are not known. CDR3 in DNA: TGTGCCAGCAGCCCAGGGGGATGGAACACTGAAGCTTTCTTT. Amino acid sequence: CASSPGGWNTEAFF. The whole variable domain, remainder taken from reference TRBV7-2 and TRBJ1-1, is GAGVSQSPSNKVTEKGKDVELRCDPISGHTALYWYRQSLGQGLEFLIYFQGNSAPDKSGLPSDRFSAERTGGSVSTLTIQRTQQEDSAVYLCASSPGGWNTEAFFGQGTRLTVV.